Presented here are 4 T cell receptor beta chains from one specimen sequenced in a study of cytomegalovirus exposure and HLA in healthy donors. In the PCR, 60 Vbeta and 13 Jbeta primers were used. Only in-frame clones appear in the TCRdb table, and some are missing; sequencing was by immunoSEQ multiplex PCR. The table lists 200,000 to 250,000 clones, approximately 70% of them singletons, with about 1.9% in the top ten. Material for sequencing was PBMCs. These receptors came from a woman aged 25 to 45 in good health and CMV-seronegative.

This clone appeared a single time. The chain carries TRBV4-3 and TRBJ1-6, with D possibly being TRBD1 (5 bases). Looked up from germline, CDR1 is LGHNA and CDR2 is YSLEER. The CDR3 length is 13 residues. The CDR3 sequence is CAYSRGEGSPLHF. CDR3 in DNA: TGCGCTTACAGCCGGGGGGAGGGCTCACCCCTCCACTTT.

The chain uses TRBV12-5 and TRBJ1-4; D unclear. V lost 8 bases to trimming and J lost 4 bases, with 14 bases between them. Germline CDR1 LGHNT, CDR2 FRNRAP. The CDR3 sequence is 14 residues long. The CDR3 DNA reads TGTGCTAGTTCGGGGTCTTCAGATAATGAAAAACTGTTTTTT. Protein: CASSGSSDNEKLFF.

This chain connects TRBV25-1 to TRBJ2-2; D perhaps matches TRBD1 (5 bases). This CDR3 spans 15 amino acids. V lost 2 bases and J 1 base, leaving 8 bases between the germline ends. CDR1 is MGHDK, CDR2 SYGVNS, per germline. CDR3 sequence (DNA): TGTGCCAGCAGTGAAGGACATATGAACACCGGGGAGCTGTTTTTT. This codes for CASSEGHMNTGELFF. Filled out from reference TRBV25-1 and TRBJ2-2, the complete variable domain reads EADIYQTPRYLVIGTGKKITLECSQTMGHDKMYWYQQDPGMELHLIHYSYGVNSTEKGDLSSESTVSRIRTEHFPLTLESARPSHTSQYLCASSEGHMNTGELFFGEGSRLTVL.

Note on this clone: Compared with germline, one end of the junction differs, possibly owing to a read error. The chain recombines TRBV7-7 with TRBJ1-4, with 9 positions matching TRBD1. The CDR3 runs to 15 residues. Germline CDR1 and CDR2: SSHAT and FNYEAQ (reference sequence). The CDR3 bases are TGTGCTAGCAGCCCAGCCGGGACAGGGAAGGAAAAACTGTTTTTT. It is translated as CASSPAGTGKEKLFF.